This note documents a single T cell receptor beta chain sequence. The data belong to a study of CD8 T cells in Susac syndrome. Random hexamers were used to reverse transcribe an amount of about 0.45 to 1 ug RNA. TCRdb re-derived calls from the immunoSEQ multiplex PCR reads in MiXCR, one entry per CDR3 protein. The sample holds approximately 190,000 distinct CDR3 sequences; approximately 94% are singletons and the top ten take 0.098%. The germline gives CDR1 SGHTA, CDR2 FQGTGA. V was shortened by 2 bases and J by 3 bases, with 7 bases between the two germline ends. CDR3 length: 13 residues. Sequenced material: CD4+ T cells from PBMCs. This chain uses TRBV7-3 with TRBJ1-1; D perhaps matches TRBD1 (5 bases). The source is a human donor with Susac syndrome. The CDR3: CASSLQGYTEAFF. In DNA, the CDR3 is TGTGCCAGCAGCTTACAGGGCTACACTGAAGCTTTCTTT.